This TCR beta chain derives from a study of T cell responses to AZD1222 COVID-19 vaccine. Study-level findings and limits: At baseline, just five to seven AZD1222 recipients tested seropositive. Vaccine-associated CD4 TCRs ranged over spike, dominating at 160-218 and 743-854. After two AZD1222 doses, spike-specific TCR breadth and depth rose versus day 0.

CDR1 is MGHRA, CDR2 YSYEKL, per germline. The length of the CDR3 is 15 residues. V lost 4 bases and J lost 7; bases outside the gene matches: 12. The repertoire was sequenced with immunoSEQ multiplex PCR; TCRdb's copy has only in-frame clones and lacks some. The sample has about 190,000 clones; around 89% are singletons. As to this clone: What it binds is unknown.

The sample in question was peripheral blood, obtained on day 0 of AZD1222 vaccination. This TCR was recovered from an adult in good health. This chain uses TRBV4-1 with TRBJ1-2, with 7 bases matching TRBD1. The CDR3 DNA reads as TGCGCCAGCAGCCCCTTCTCCCAGGGGGAGAGTGGCTACACCTTC. Protein product: CASSPFSQGESGYTF.